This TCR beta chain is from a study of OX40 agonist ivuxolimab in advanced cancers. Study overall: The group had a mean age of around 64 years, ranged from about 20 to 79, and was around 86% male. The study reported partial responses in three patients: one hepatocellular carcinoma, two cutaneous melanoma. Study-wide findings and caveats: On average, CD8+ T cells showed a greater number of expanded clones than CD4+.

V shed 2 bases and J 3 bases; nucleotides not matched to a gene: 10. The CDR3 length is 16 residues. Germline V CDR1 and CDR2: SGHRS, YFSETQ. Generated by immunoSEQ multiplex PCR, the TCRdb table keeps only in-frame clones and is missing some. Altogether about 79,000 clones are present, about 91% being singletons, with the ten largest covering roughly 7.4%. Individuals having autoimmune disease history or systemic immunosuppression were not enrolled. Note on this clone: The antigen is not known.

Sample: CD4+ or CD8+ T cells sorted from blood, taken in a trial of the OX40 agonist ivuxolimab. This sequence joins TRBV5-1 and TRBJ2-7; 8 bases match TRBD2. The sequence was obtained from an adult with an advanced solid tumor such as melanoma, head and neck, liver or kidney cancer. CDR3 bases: TGCGCCAGCAGCTTCGAGCCGGGACTAGGGATCTACGAGCAGTACTTC. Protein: CASSFEPGLGIYEQYF.